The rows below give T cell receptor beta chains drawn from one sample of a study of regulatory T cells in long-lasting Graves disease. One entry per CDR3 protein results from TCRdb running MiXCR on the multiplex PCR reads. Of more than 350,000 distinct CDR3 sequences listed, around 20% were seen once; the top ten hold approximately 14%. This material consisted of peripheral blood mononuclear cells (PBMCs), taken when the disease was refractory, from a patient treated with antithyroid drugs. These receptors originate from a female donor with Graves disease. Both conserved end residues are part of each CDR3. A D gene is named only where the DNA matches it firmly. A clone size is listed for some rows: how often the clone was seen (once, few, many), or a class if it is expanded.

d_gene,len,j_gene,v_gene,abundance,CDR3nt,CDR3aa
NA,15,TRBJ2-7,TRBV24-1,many,TGTGCCACCAGTGACGTACAGGCGTCCTCCTACGAGCAGTACTTC,CATSDVQASSYEQYF
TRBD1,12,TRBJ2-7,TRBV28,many,TGTGCCAGCAGCCTGGGACAGAACGAGCAGTACTTC,CASSLGQNEQYF
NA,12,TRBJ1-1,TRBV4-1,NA,TGCGCCAGCAGGAACAGGAACACTGAAGCTTTCTTT,CASRNRNTEAFF
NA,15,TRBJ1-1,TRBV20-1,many,TGCAGTGCTAGTCGAAGGAGAACCCTTAACACTGAAGCTTTCTTT,CSASRRRTLNTEAFF
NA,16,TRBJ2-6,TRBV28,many,TGTGCCAGCAGTTTAACGGGAGTAGCTGGGGCCAACGTCCTGACTTTC,CASSLTGVAGANVLTF
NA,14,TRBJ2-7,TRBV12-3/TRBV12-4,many,TGTGCCAGCACCTCTGGTGCTAGCTCCTACGAGCAGTACTTC,CASTSGASSYEQYF
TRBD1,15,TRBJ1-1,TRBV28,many,TGTGCCAGCAGTTACTCCGGACAGGGCCCCACTGAAGCTTTCTTT,CASSYSGQGPTEAFF
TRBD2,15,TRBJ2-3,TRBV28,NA,TGTGCCAGCAAGGGGACTAGCGGAAGCACAGATACGCAGTATTTT,CASKGTSGSTDTQYF
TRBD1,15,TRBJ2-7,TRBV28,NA,TGTGCCAGCAGTTTCCGGGACAGGACAAACTACGAGCAGTACTTC,CASSFRDRTNYEQYF
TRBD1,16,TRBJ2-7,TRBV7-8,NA,TGTGCCAGCAGCTTAGCGCATATGGGGACAGGGTACGAGCAGTACTTC,CASSLAHMGTGYEQYF
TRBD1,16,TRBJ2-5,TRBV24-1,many,TGTGCCACCAGTGATTGGGACAGGGCTGGCCAAGAGACCCAGTACTTC,CATSDWDRAGQETQYF
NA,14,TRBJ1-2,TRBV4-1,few,TGCGCCAGCAGCGGGGGGGGAGCTCACTATGGCTACACCTTC,CASSGGGAHYGYTF
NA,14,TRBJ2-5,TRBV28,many,TGTGCCAGCAGCTGGGCAGCCTCTCAAGAGACCCAGTACTTC,CASSWAASQETQYF
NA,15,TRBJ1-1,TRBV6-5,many,TGTGCCAGCAGTTCCACGAGGGGACCGAACACTGAAGCTTTCTTT,CASSSTRGPNTEAFF
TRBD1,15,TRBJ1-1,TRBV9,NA,TGTGCCAGCAGCGGGGACAGGGCTAGTCGCACTGAAGCTTTCTTT,CASSGDRASRTEAFF
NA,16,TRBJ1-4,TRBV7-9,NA,TGTGCCAGCAGCTTAGCTCCCCCCACCCTCACCGAAAAACTGTTTTTT,CASSLAPPTLTEKLFF
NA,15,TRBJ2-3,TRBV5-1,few,TGCGCCAGCAGAATAACCAGGGATTCTACAGATACGCAGTATTTT,CASRITRDSTDTQYF
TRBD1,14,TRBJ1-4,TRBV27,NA,TGTGCCAGCAGCCACCTGACAGGGGAAGAAAAACTGTTTTTT,CASSHLTGEEKLFF
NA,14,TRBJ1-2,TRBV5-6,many,TGTGCCAGCAGCTTCAAGGGTGAAGGGGATGGCTACACCTTC,CASSFKGEGDGYTF
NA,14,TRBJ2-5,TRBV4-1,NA,TGCGCCAGCAGCCAAGTCCAGACGGAAGAGACCCAGTACTTC,CASSQVQTEETQYF
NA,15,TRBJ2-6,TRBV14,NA,TGTGCCAGCAGCATACGATCCTGGGGGGCCAACGTCCTGACTTTC,CASSIRSWGANVLTF
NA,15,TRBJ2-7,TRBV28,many,TGTGCCAGCAGTCCGCCCGGGACACTAAACTACGAGCAGTACTTC,CASSPPGTLNYEQYF
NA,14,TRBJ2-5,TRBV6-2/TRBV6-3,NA,TGTGCCAGCAGTTTTCACAGGGTGCCAGAGACCCAGTACTTC,CASSFHRVPETQYF
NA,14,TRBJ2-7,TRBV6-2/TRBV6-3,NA,TGTGCCAGCAGTTCCGGGGGACAGCCCTACGAGCAGTACTTC,CASSSGGQPYEQYF
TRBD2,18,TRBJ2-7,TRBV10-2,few,TGCGCCAGCAGTGAGTCGTACGGAACAGGAACGGGAGGACACGAGCAGTACTTC,CASSESYGTGTGGHEQYF
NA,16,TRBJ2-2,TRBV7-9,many,TGTGCCAGCAGCTTAGCGCGAGGAGGGGACACCGGGGAGCTGTTTTTT,CASSLARGGDTGELFF
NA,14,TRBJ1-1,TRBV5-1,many,TGCGCCAGCAGCTCGGCCCGAGGGCCCACTGAAGCTTTCTTT,CASSSARGPTEAFF
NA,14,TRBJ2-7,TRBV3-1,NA,TGTGCCAGCAGCCAAGATCAGAGGCTAGCAAGACAGTACTTC,CASSQDQRLARQYF
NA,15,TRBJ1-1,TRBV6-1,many,TGTGCCAGCAGTGAATACTGGCAGAGTAACACTGAAGCTTTCTTT,CASSEYWQSNTEAFF
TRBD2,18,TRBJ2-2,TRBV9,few,TGTGCCAGCAGCGCTTCCAAGGCTAGCGGGAGGGCCTTCGGGGAGCTGTTTTTT,CASSASKASGRAFGELFF
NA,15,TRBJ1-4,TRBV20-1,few,TGCAGTGCTACAGAACCCCAGGGTACCAGTGAAAAACTGTTTTTT,CSATEPQGTSEKLFF
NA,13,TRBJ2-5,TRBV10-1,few,TGCGCCAGCGCCCCAGGGCCTCGAGAGACCCAGTACTTC,CASAPGPRETQYF
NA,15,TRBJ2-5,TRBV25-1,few,TGTGCCAGCAGTGAAGAGGCGGGTTTTGGGGAGACCCAGTACTTC,CASSEEAGFGETQYF
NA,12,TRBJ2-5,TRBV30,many,TGTGCCTGGGGAACAGGAGAAGAGACCCAGTACTTC,CAWGTGEETQYF
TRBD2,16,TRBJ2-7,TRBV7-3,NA,TGTGCCAGCAGCTTAACGGGGAGCGGGGGATCCTACGAGCAGTACTTC,CASSLTGSGGSYEQYF
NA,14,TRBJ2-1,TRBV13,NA,TGTGCCAGCAGCTTCGCGGGATCAGACCCGAGGCTGTTCTTC,CASSFAGSDPRLFF
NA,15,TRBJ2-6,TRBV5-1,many,TGCGCCAGCAGTCGAGCCGACTCTGGGGCCAACGTCCTGACTTTC,CASSRADSGANVLTF
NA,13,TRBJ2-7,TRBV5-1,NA,TGCGCCAGCAGCCCGGACAACTCCTACGGGCAGTACTTC,CASSPDNSYGQYF
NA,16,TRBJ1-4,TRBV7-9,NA,TGTGCCAGCAGCCCCGCGGGCAGTGCAACTAATGAAAAACTGTTTTTT,CASSPAGSATNEKLFF
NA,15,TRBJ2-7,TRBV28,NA,TGTGCCAGCAGTCTTTTTGCAGGGGCGACCTACGTGCAGTACTTC,CASSLFAGATYVQYF
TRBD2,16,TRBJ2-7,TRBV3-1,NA,TGTGCCAGCAGCCAAGAGGGAGGGGCCGGATTTTACGAGCAGTACTTC,CASSQEGGAGFYEQYF
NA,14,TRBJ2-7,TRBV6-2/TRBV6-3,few,TGTGCCAGCAGTTACGGGGGAACCACCTACGAGCAGTACTTC,CASSYGGTTYEQYF